These 19 T cell receptor beta chains were all obtained from the same sample, sequenced in a study of blood T cells in healthy people across ages. Primed by a sample-barcoded 5' primer and a J-beta primer mix, a second PCR proceeded for about 6 to 11 cycles. MiXCR was run by TCRdb on the 5' RACE reads, yielding one entry per CDR3 protein. The sample lists around 1.5 million distinct CDR3 sequences; roughly 32% were seen once. Sequences were obtained from blood. The receptors derive from a woman in her 30s in good health.

This chain links TRBV27 with TRBJ1-4; possible D gene TRBD1, 6 bases. V lost 0 bases, J lost 8 bases, and 16 bases lay in between. CDR1 and CDR2 from the germline V gene are MNHEY and SMNVEV (reference sequence). The CDR3 covers 16 residues. CDR3 DNA: TGTGCCAGCAGTTTATCGATAGGGGGTTTTGGGGAAAAACTGTTTTTT. Its translation is CASSLSIGGFGEKLFF.

The chain joins TRBV29-1 to TRBJ2-1; TRBD2 aligns across 9 bases. CDR1 SQVTM and CDR2 ANQGSEA come from the germline V gene. The V and J ends lost 2 bases and 8 bases, in that order; junction bases with no gene match: 16. This CDR3 has 17 residues. The CDR3 is CSVERFAGSGSGHEQFF. For the CDR3, the DNA is TGCAGCGTTGAACGGTTCGCGGGTAGCGGGAGTGGGCATGAGCAGTTCTTC.

This clonotype has only a few counts. The chain recombines TRBV18 with TRBJ2-1, with D unresolved. V lost 4 bases and J 8 bases, leaving 12 bases between the germline ends. CDR1 KGHSH and CDR2 LQKENI come from the germline V gene. The CDR3 has 13 residues. CDR3 loop: CASSLGTLDEQFF. The CDR3 coding sequence is TGTGCCAGCTCACTGGGAACCCTCGATGAGCAGTTCTTC.

This clonotype was seen a few times. This rearrangement joins TRBV28 to TRBJ2-7; a possible D gene is TRBD2 (5 bases). This CDR3 comprises 19 residues. V dropped 2 bases and J dropped 3 bases, with 26 bases sitting between them. Germline CDR1 is MDHEN and CDR2 is SYDVKM. This CDR3 reads CASSLPAGRAGVADYEQYF. The CDR3 DNA is TGTGCCAGCAGTTTACCCGCGGGTAGGGCCGGGGTCGCTGACTACGAGCAGTACTTC.

The chain is built from TRBV21-1 and TRBJ2-2; the DNA was not used to check the table's D call, TRBD1. TRBV21-1 is shown as a pseudogene. This CDR3 spans 16 amino acids. This CDR3 is CASSKDYDRDTGELFF. The CDR3 DNA is TGTGCCAGCAGCAAAGATTACGACAGGGACACCGGGGAGCTGTTTTTT.

The chain recombines TRBV6-2 or TRBV6-3 with TRBJ1-2; perhaps TRBD1 as D (5 bases). CDR1 MNHEY and CDR2 SVGEGT come from the germline V gene. The V end lost 5 bases, the J end lost 7 bases, and 14 bases lay between the germline ends. The CDR3 loop spans 13 amino acids. The CDR3 sequence: CASSGDGAIGYTF. CDR3 in DNA: TGTGCCAGCAGTGGGGACGGTGCGATTGGCTACACCTTC.

The V and J genes are TRBV20-1 and TRBJ1-1; the D gene is possibly TRBD1 (5 bases). Germline values: CDR1 DFQATT, CDR2 SNEGSKA (reference sequence). This CDR3 comprises 13 residues. V was clipped by 6 bases and J by 6 bases, with 17 bases between them. The CDR3, as DNA: TGCAGTGCCATTCCGGGGGGGGTCTCTGAAGCTTTCTTT. Translated, it gives CSAIPGGVSEAFF.

There are many counts of this clonotype. The chain combines TRBV29-1 with TRBJ2-6, with 8 bases identical to TRBD1. Germline CDR1 reads SQVTM; CDR2 reads ANQGSEA. The CDR3 contains 17 residues. Trimming at V came to 7 bases and at J to 0 bases, leaving 11 bases not matched to a gene. CDR3: CSAGDWDRSSGANVLTF. The CDR3 region has the DNA TGCAGCGCTGGGGACTGGGACAGGAGCTCTGGGGCCAACGTCCTGACTTTC.

V gene TRBV4-1 combines with J gene TRBJ1-2; D ambiguous. Germline loops: CDR1 MGHRA, CDR2 YSYEKL. CDR3 length: 14 amino acids. Trimming left V 3 bases short and J 0 bases short, with 8 bases between. The CDR3 sequence is CASSQQAANYGYTF. The CDR3 DNA reads as TGCGCCAGCAGCCAGCAGGCAGCTAACTATGGCTACACCTTC.

The chain couples TRBV29-1 to TRBJ2-7; the D is unclear. The CDR3 sequence is 15 residues long. Germline CDR1 and CDR2: SQVTM and ANQGSEA. The ends were cut back, 3 bases at V and 0 bases at J, with 15 bases in the middle. The DNA for the CDR3 is TGCAGCGTTGAGGTGGGGATCGGCCACTCCTACGAGCAGTACTTC. Protein sequence: CSVEVGIGHSYEQYF.

This clonotype was picked up many times. The genes are TRBV29-1 and TRBJ2-7; D uncertain. CDR1 SQVTM and CDR2 ANQGSEA come from the germline V gene. This CDR3 spans 11 amino acids. V lost 3 bases to trimming and J lost 0 bases, with 3 bases between them. The CDR3 sequence is CSVDTSYEQYF. DNA of the CDR3: TGCAGCGTTGACACCTCCTACGAGCAGTACTTC.

The chain is built from TRBV4-1 and TRBJ2-3; 9 bases are shared with TRBD2. Germline loops: CDR1 MGHRA, CDR2 YSYEKL. The J segment lost 4 bases and the V segment lost 8 bases, leaving 10 bases of the junction unmatched. This CDR3 is 15 amino acids long. CDR3 loop: CASADPLAGPDTQYF. CDR3 nucleotides: TGCGCCAGCGCCGATCCTCTAGCGGGACCAGATACGCAGTATTTT.

CDR3 in DNA: TGTGCCAGAGGAGGGAGGGGGGACAGGGGATACAATGAGCAGTTCTTC. Amino acids: CARGGRGDRGYNEQFF. The V gene is TRBV2, the J gene TRBJ2-1, with 10 nucleotides matching TRBD1. The germline V gene has CDR1 SNHLY and CDR2 FYNNEI. This CDR3 spans 16 amino acids. Trimming cost V 9 bases and J 4 bases; bases outside gene matches: 12.

This chain uses TRBV5-1 with TRBJ2-3; D is perhaps TRBD2 (6 bases). Trimming removed 2 bases at V and 6 bases at J, with 13 bases between. Germline values: CDR1 SGHRS, CDR2 YFSETQ. The CDR3 extends over 14 amino acids. The CDR3 reads CASSFGAGIDTQYF. The CDR3 coding sequence is TGCGCCAGCAGCTTCGGGGCGGGAATCGATACGCAGTATTTT. The complete variable domain, with remaining parts taken from reference TRBV5-1 and TRBJ2-3, reads KAGVTQTPRYLIKTRGQQVTLSCSPISGHRSVSWYQQTPGQGLQFLFEYFSETQRNKGNFPGRFSGRQFSNSRSEMNVSTLELGDSALYLCASSFGAGIDTQYFGPGTRLTVL.

CDR3 sequence reads: CASSPKRTGVWSNQPQHF. CDR3 sequence (DNA): TGTGCCAGCAGCCCTAAAAGGACAGGGGTCTGGAGCAATCAGCCCCAGCATTTT. The chain joins TRBV7-8 to TRBJ1-5; 9 bases agree with TRBD1. Looked up from germline, CDR1 is SGHVS and CDR2 is FQNEAQ. J lost 1 base, V lost 5 bases, and 12 bases had no gene match. The length of the CDR3 is 18 residues.

The chain combines TRBV20-1 with TRBJ2-1; 14 bases map to TRBD2. V gave up 5 bases and J gave up 9 bases; unmatched junction bases: 6. This CDR3 has 14 amino acids. In germline, CDR1 is DFQATT, CDR2 SNEGSKA (reference sequence). The CDR3 sequence: CSASTSGGVREQFF. In DNA form, the CDR3 reads TGCAGTGCTTCGACTAGCGGGGGGGTGCGTGAGCAGTTCTTC.

With regard to this clonotype: At one end the junction does not follow the germline gene, possibly because of a read error. The chain links TRBV20-1 to TRBJ2-1, with 8 bases identical to TRBD2. CDR1 and CDR2 from the germline V gene are DFQATT and SNEGSKA (reference sequence). The CDR3 loop spans 15 amino acids. The CDR3 DNA follows: TGCAGTGTTCCACACTGGACTAGCTCCTACAATGAACAGTTCTTC. It specifies CSVPHWTSSYNEQFF.

This clonotype has just one count. This CDR3 is CASSQEVPTGGSPQHF. Written as DNA, the CDR3 is TGCGCCAGCAGCCAAGAGGTGCCGACAGGGGGCTCGCCCCAGCATTTT. V and J are TRBV4-1 and TRBJ1-5; TRBD1 aligns across 10 bases. Trimming removed 0 bases from V and 9 bases from J; junction bases left unmatched: 8. This CDR3 has 16 amino acids. CDR1 and CDR2 (germline): MGHRA, YSYEKL.

This clonotype was observed a few times. This rearrangement joins TRBV7-9 to TRBJ2-7; the match to TRBD1 covers 9 bases. The CDR3 spans 16 residues. The germline CDR1 and CDR2 sequences are SEHNR and FQNEAQ (reference sequence). V lost 4 bases and J lost 5; bases outside the gene matches: 12. The CDR3 sequence is CASSSTTGTGFHEQYF. As DNA, the CDR3 is TGTGCCAGCAGCTCAACAACCGGGACAGGGTTCCACGAGCAGTACTTC.